Sequencing of this T cell receptor (beta chain) was carried out in a study of blood T cell repertoires in COVID-19. Study-wide context: Spain, Italy and the United States supplied samples that represented acute and convalescent COVID-19. PBMCs, B-cell-depleted T cells, or T cells were the source of the cDNA or gDNA that made up the material.

In its sample, this clone was seen once. As handled by the study authors: It was from reference gene primer amplification that nucleated cell counts were estimated. TCRdb's copy holds only in-frame clones and misses some; the assay was immunoSEQ multiplex PCR. Clone size and V and J calls were adopted from that table, with D and trimming inferred from the DNA. The top ten clones hold roughly 14% of a sample with more than 150,000 clones, approximately 79% of them seen once. CDR3 length equals 13 residues. Per germline, CDR1 SGDLS and CDR2 YYNGEE. V shed 0 bases, J shed 8 bases, and the junction held 3 bases outside the gene matches.

The sequence derives from a man aged 25-45 years with active or convalescent COVID-19. This chain joins TRBV9 and TRBJ2-3; TRBD2 agrees at 7 bases. The sequenced sample was peripheral blood. The CDR3 nucleotides read TGTGCCAGCAGCGTAGACGGGGAGGGTACGCAGTATTTT. Translation gives CASSVDGEGTQYF.